This T cell receptor (beta chain) was found in a study of shared clonotypes between healthy human individuals. CD4+ cell separation produced CD45RA+ naive and CD45RA-negative memory subsets. Assay used: immunoSEQ multiplex PCR; TCRdb lists only in-frame clones, some missing. The top ten clones hold 0.3% to 0.4% of a sample with roughly 2.2 million clones, around 90% of them seen once. As to this clone: The same CDR3 arises from other DNA sequences in this sample as well.

Germline V gene sequence: CDR1 SGHNT, CDR2 YENEEA. With 4 bases clipped from V and 7 bases from J, the junction kept 2 bases outside the gene matches. The length of the CDR3 is 15 residues. The sequencing input was naive CD4+ T cells from PBMCs. Described subset: CD45RA+ positively selected. This sequence originates from a man younger than 35 in good health. Some clones in this sample may be carry-over from other donors' samples. The chain has TRBV11-3 and TRBJ2-1, with 15 bases identical to TRBD2. This chain's CDR3 is CASSSGTSGRNEQFF. CDR3 bases: TGTGCCAGCAGCTCCGGGACTAGCGGGAGGAATGAGCAGTTCTTC.